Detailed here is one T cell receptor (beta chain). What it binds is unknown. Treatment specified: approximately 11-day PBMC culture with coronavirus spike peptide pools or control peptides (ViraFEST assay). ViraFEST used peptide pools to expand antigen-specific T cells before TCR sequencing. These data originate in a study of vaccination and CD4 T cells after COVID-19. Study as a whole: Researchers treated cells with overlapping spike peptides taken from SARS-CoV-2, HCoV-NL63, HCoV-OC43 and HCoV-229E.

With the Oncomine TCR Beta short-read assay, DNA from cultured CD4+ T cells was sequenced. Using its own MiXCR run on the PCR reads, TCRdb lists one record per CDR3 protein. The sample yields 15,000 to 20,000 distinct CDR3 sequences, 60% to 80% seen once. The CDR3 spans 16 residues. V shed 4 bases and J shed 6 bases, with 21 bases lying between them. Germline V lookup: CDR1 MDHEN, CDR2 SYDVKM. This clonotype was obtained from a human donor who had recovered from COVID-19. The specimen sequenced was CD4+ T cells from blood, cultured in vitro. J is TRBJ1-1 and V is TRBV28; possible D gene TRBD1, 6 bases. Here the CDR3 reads CASSSTTLTGTPEAFF. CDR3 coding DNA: TGTGCCAGCAGTTCTACGACACTGACAGGTACACCTGAAGCTTTCTTT. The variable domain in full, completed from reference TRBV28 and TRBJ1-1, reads DVKVTQSSRYLVKRTGEKVFLECVQDMDHENMFWYRQDPGLGLRLIYFSYDVKMKEKGDIPEGYSVSREKKERFSLILESASTNQTSMYLCASSSTTLTGTPEAFFGQGTRLTVV.